Listed below are T cell receptor beta chains from one sample, sequenced in a study of blood T cell repertoires in COVID-19. Profiling relied on immunoSEQ multiplex PCR, and the TCRdb table lists in-frame clones only, not all of them. The repertoire holds around 200,000 clones, with more than 75% as singletons. Sequencing was carried out using peripheral blood. The source of these receptors is a woman between 18 and 30 years old who had recovered from COVID-19. CDR3s leave out the opening cysteine and the closing phenylalanine or tryptophan.

j_call: TRBJ2-3; v_call: TRBV7-9; cdr3_aa: ASSFGGPDTQY
j_call: TRBJ2-1; v_call: TRBV21-1; cdr3_aa: ASSNGTDSKQF
j_call: TRBJ2-3; v_call: TRBV6-6; cdr3_aa: ASSYPGQAGTQY
j_call: TRBJ1-5; v_call: TRBV6-2/TRBV6-3; cdr3_aa: ASSLMRLITGGVIPQH
j_call: TRBJ1-1; v_call: TRBV4-2; cdr3_aa: ASTPLGATEAF
j_call: TRBJ2-7; v_call: TRBV4-2; cdr3_aa: ASSPVGTSGYEQY
j_call: TRBJ1-2; v_call: TRBV4-1; cdr3_aa: ASSPSGTGGFYGYT
j_call: TRBJ1-2; v_call: TRBV2; cdr3_aa: ASSEGRQTNYGYT
j_call: TRBJ2-1; v_call: TRBV18; cdr3_aa: ASSPSGAPRNEQF
j_call: TRBJ1-1; v_call: TRBV18; cdr3_aa: ASSPTANTEAF